The text below deals with one TCR beta chain. Its antigen is not identified. The sample is drawn from a study of cytomegalovirus exposure and HLA in healthy donors. The method was immunoSEQ multiplex PCR; TCRdb's version includes in-frame clones alone and lacks a portion of them. The table has 150,000 to 200,000 clones, around 90% seen once. CDR1 is MNHEY, CDR2 SMNVEV, per germline (reference sequence). The length of the CDR3 is 13 residues. V lost 8 bases to trimming and J lost 1 base, with 12 bases between them. The donors were in the roughly 130-subject validation cohort; that cohort was separate from the approximately 700-subject first cohort. Overall study findings and caveats: The finding came from a later analysis; first-cohort TCR clusters tended to co-occur in the 90 to 150 validation repertoires. Confirmation in vitro established that a few CMV-associated chains were specific for CMV antigens.

The source material was PBMCs. The receptor's source is a woman aged 18-30 years in good health and CMV-seropositive. The chain employs TRBV27 and TRBJ2-7; D is perhaps TRBD2 (6 bases). In DNA, the CDR3 is TGTGCCAGCGCGGGACGGTCTTCCTACGAGCAGTACTTC. Encoded protein: CASAGRSSYEQYF.